The 12 T cell receptor beta chains below were found in one sample sequenced in a study of cytotoxic CD8 clonotypes in ibrutinib-treated CLL. The table came from immunoSEQ multiplex PCR; TCRdb's copy has only in-frame clones and leaves some out. The sample comprises roughly 150,000 clones, over 75% of which are singletons, and around 2.7% rests with the top ten. The specimen comprised PBMCs, sampled at disease progression, from a patient treated with ibrutinib. These receptors were obtained from a human donor with chronic lymphocytic leukemia.

A few counts support this clone. J is TRBJ1-2 and V is TRBV5-1; D is uncertain. The V gene lost 0 bases and the J gene lost 4 bases, with 10 bases spanning the gap. The CDR3 runs to 14 residues. Germline loops: CDR1 SGHRS, CDR2 YFSETQ. The CDR3 DNA is TGCGCCAGCAGCTTGGATTATCCCGGCTATGGCTACACCTTC. Amino acids: CASSLDYPGYGYTF.

The rearrangement uses TRBV23-1 and TRBJ2-1; 11 bases agree with TRBD1. TRBV23-1 is recorded as an ORF, its role being uncertain. V lost 6 bases and J lost 7; bases outside the gene matches: 5. This CDR3 is built from 14 residues. The CDR3 DNA reads TGCGCCAGCAGGAGGACAGGGGGCGAAAATGAGCAGTTCTTC. Its protein is CASRRTGGENEQFF.

The chain employs TRBV30 and TRBJ1-3, with no clear D. Germline CDR1 is GTSNPN and CDR2 is SVGIG (reference sequence). The CDR3 length is 15 residues. Trimming removed 0 bases at V and 0 bases at J, with 9 bases between. The chain's CDR3 is CAWSVSPSSGNTIYF. CDR3 bases: TGTGCCTGGAGTGTAAGCCCGAGCTCTGGAAACACCATATATTTT.

The rearrangement uses TRBV30 and TRBJ2-2; possible D gene TRBD1, 5 bases. Deletions cut 4 bases from V and 5 bases from J, with 11 bases between. Germline CDR1 is GTSNPN and CDR2 is SVGIG (reference sequence). The CDR3 has 13 residues. CDR3 amino acids: CAWKGRGTGELFF. CDR3 DNA sequence: TGTGCCTGGAAGGGGCGCGGAACCGGGGAGCTGTTTTTT.

The V and J genes are TRBV11-2 and TRBJ2-7, with D maybe TRBD1 (5 bases). V lost 1 base, J lost 4 bases, and 17 bases lay in between. Germline CDR1 reads SGHAT; CDR2 reads FQNNGV. There are 16 residues in the CDR3. CDR3 loop: CASSLARWQGIYEQYF. CDR3 nucleotides: TGTGCCAGCAGCTTAGCTCGTTGGCAGGGAATTTACGAGCAGTACTTC.

The chain recombines TRBV5-8 with TRBJ2-2; TRBD2 matches at 11 bases. V lost 0 bases, J lost 4 bases, and 11 bases stayed unmatched. This CDR3 contains 19 residues. CDR1 is SGHTS and CDR2 is YDEGEE in the germline V gene. CDR3 coding DNA: TGTGCCAGCAGCTTGGCCGTTGCGGCTAGCGGGAGGTCCACCGGGGAGCTGTTTTTT. Protein product: CASSLAVAASGRSTGELFF.

This clone has only a few counts. The chain recombines TRBV11-3 with TRBJ2-1; 9 bases agree with TRBD2. The CDR3 consists of 13 residues. V gave up 3 bases and J gave up 10 bases; unmatched junction bases: 4. Per the germline V gene, CDR1 is SGHNT and CDR2 is YENEEA. The CDR3 region has the DNA TGTGCCAGCAGCTTCCTCACTAGCGGGGAGCAGTTCTTC. Its protein is CASSFLTSGEQFF.

The CDR3 reads CASSPAVEQYF. The DNA for the CDR3 is TGTGCCAGCAGCCCTGCGGTTGAGCAGTACTTC. V and J are TRBV7-8 and TRBJ2-7; D call uncertain. The germline V and J ends were trimmed by 5 bases and 7 bases, with 9 bases remaining between them. This CDR3 has 11 amino acids. Looked up from germline, CDR1 is SGHVS and CDR2 is FQNEAQ.

CDR3 sequence: CASSYQNYGYTF. CDR3 in DNA: TGCGCCAGCAGCTATCAGAACTATGGCTACACCTTC. The chain couples TRBV5-1 to TRBJ1-2; D is ambiguous. Trimming took 3 bases from V and 2 from J, leaving 5 bases between them. Per germline, CDR1 SGHRS and CDR2 YFSETQ. The CDR3 totals 12 residues.

In this sample, this clone turned up once. The junction does not match germline at one end; this may be a read error. The V call is TRBV7-2, the J call TRBJ2-1; 13 bases map to TRBD2. From germline, CDR1 is SGHTA and CDR2 FQGNSA. The CDR3 sequence is 17 residues long. CDR3 DNA: TGTGCCAGCACCTTAACTAGCGGGAGGGCCAAAGGAGGTGAGCAGTTCTTC. Its translation: CASTLTSGRAKGGEQFF.

J is TRBJ1-1 and V is TRBV30, with 8 bases matching TRBD1. Looked up from germline, CDR1 is GTSNPN and CDR2 is SVGIG (reference sequence). There are 13 residues in the CDR3. Unmatched junction bases numbered 6, after V lost 2 bases and J lost 7 bases. The CDR3 coding sequence is TGTGCCTGGAGTCCAAGAGGACAGGGTGAAGCTTTCTTT. Its protein is CAWSPRGQGEAFF.

The V gene is TRBV9, the J gene TRBJ2-7, with a weak D call TRBD1 (6 bases). Deletions cut 4 bases from V and 1 base from J, with 12 bases between. CDR1 SGDLS and CDR2 YYNGEE come from the germline V gene. The CDR3 has 14 amino acids. CDR3 in DNA: TGTGCCAGCAGCCCCCGAGGACAGTCCTACGAGCAGTACTTC. This sequence encodes CASSPRGQSYEQYF.